This T cell receptor beta chain was profiled in a study of blood T cell repertoires in COVID-19. Study details: Specimens from acute and convalescent COVID-19 originated in the United States, Italy and Spain. From T cells, B-cell-depleted T cells, or PBMCs came the material, which was cDNA or gDNA.

Germline CDR1 is WSHSY and CDR2 is SAAADI. This CDR3 is built from 15 residues. The ends lost 8 bases at V and 4 bases at J; junction bases unmatched: 6. Repertoires were generated with immunoSEQ multiplex PCR, while TCRdb's copy carries only in-frame clones and drops some. The sample records 200,000 or so clones, 84% being singletons. Sequenced: peripheral blood. The chain employs TRBV10-2 and TRBJ2-5; 14 bases fit TRBD2. This clonotype was obtained from a woman aged 80 or over with COVID-19, enrolled during active disease. The CDR3 nucleotides are TGCGCCAGCGTGGAAGGGACTAGCGGGGGAGAGACCCAGTACTTC. This sequence encodes CASVEGTSGGETQYF.